The 22 T cell receptor beta chains listed next were all sequenced from one sample in a study of regulatory T cells in long-lasting Graves disease. The time point denotes: newly diagnosed GD, antithyroid drugs for less than 3 months. RNA from PBMCs was the source of the TCR library. HTBI primers from iRepertoire and Arm-PCR of CDR3 regions yielded the TCR beta libraries. One entry per CDR3 protein results from TCRdb running MiXCR on the multiplex PCR reads. The sample contains 450,000 to 500,000 distinct CDR3 sequences, 15% to 20% of which appear only once. This sample also belongs to another study, concerning T cells in Graves' hyperthyroidism and ophthalmopathy.

The material was peripheral blood mononuclear cells (PBMCs), obtained at new diagnosis, from a patient treated with antithyroid drugs. These receptors came from a man aged 35 to 55 with Graves disease.

V usage is TRBV19 and J usage is TRBJ1-3, with D uncertain. V shed 8 bases and J shed 2 bases, with 19 bases lying between them. From germline, CDR1 is LNHDA and CDR2 SQIVND (reference sequence). The CDR3 runs to 16 residues. The CDR3 loop reads CASVPRQTWAGNTIYF. The CDR3 bases are TGTGCCAGTGTCCCGCGCCAGACCTGGGCTGGAAACACCATATATTTT.

This clonotype was seen at least ten times. The chain recombines TRBV5-1 with TRBJ2-3; TRBD1 matches at 10 bases. V dropped 4 bases and J dropped 4; count of bases not matched to a gene: 3. This CDR3 is built from 14 residues. In germline, CDR1 is SGHRS, CDR2 YFSETQ. CDR3 DNA sequence: TGCGCCAGCAGCAAGGGACAGGGGCCAGATACGCAGTATTTT. This encodes CASSKGQGPDTQYF. The variable domain in full, completed from reference TRBV5-1 and TRBJ2-3, reads KAGVTQTPRYLIKTRGQQVTLSCSPISGHRSVSWYQQTPGQGLQFLFEYFSETQRNKGNFPGRFSGRQFSNSRSEMNVSTLELGDSALYLCASSKGQGPDTQYFGPGTRLTVL.

In its sample, this clonotype was seen many times. The chain uses TRBV3-1 and TRBJ2-1; 10 bases align to TRBD2. CDR3 length equals 15 residues. Germline CDR1 and CDR2: LGHDT and YNNKEL (reference sequence). V gave up 0 bases and J gave up 6 bases; unmatched junction bases: 2. The CDR3 DNA sequence: TGTGCCAGCAGCCAAGATCCTAGCGGGAGCAATGAGCAGTTCTTC. It is translated as CASSQDPSGSNEQFF.

The chain employs TRBV6-1 and TRBJ2-5, with 11 bases fitting TRBD2. The V gene end was trimmed by 7 bases and the J gene end by 7 bases; junction bases not matched to a gene: 17. Germline assignment: CDR1 MNHNS and CDR2 SASEGT. The CDR3 totals 17 residues. The CDR3 spells CASTPGTSGPKDGTQYF. The DNA for the CDR3 is TGTGCCAGCACTCCCGGGACTAGCGGACCCAAGGACGGGACCCAGTACTTC.

This clonotype was recorded many times. The chain couples TRBV28 to TRBJ2-2; tentatively, D is TRBD1 or TRBD2 (8 bases each). The CDR3 covers 18 residues. Trimming shortened V by 7 bases and J by 1 base, and 22 bases separated the two germline ends. Germline lookup yields CDR1 MDHEN and CDR2 SYDVKM. CDR3 sequence reads: CASIPGGWGQENTGELFF. Written as DNA, the CDR3 is TGTGCCAGCATCCCGGGAGGGTGGGGACAGGAGAACACCGGGGAGCTGTTTTTT.

This clonotype was found once. Being one base from a much bigger clone, this may be a read error. This chain connects TRBV5-6 to TRBJ2-1; no clear D. The CDR3 totals 14 residues. Per the germline V gene, CDR1 is SGHDT and CDR2 is YYEEEE. Trimming cost V 1 base and J 4 bases, with 9 bases left between them. CDR3 coding DNA: TGTGCCAGCAGCTTGCGCGACATGTACAATGAGCAGTTCTTC. It translates to CASSLRDMYNEQFF.

The sample holds many counts of this clonotype. The genes are TRBV2 and TRBJ2-2; TRBD1 matches 9 bases. J was trimmed by 6 bases and V by 6 bases; bases with no gene match: 2. From germline, CDR1 is SNHLY and CDR2 FYNNEI. CDR3 size: 13 residues. The CDR3 spells CASRGQGSGELFF. The CDR3 DNA reads as TGTGCCAGCAGGGGACAGGGATCCGGGGAGCTGTTTTTT.

CDR3 coding DNA: TGCAGCGTACAACGGTACAATGAGCAGTTCTTC. It codes for CSVQRYNEQFF. V and J are TRBV29-1 and TRBJ2-1; no firm D call. V lost 6 bases and J lost 4, with 7 bases in between. Germline CDR1 reads SQVTM; CDR2 reads ANQGSEA. The CDR3 consists of 11 residues.

CDR3 protein: CASSQRQTAGLAGAHEQYF. CDR3 coding DNA: TGTGCCAGCAGCCAAAGACAGACGGCGGGACTAGCGGGAGCCCACGAGCAGTACTTC. The rearrangement links TRBV6-1 to TRBJ2-7; 14 positions match TRBD2. Trimming at V came to 6 bases and at J to 5 bases, leaving 18 bases not matched to a gene. The CDR3 has 19 amino acids. Germline assignment: CDR1 MNHNS and CDR2 SASEGT.

This clonotype was counted ten times or more. The chain employs TRBV7-9 and TRBJ2-1; the D gene could be TRBD1 or TRBD2 (5 bases each). With 7 bases removed from V and 5 bases from J, the gap between germline ends came to 15 bases. The germline V gene encodes CDR1 SEHNR and CDR2 FQNEAQ (reference sequence). CDR3 size: 14 residues. The CDR3 nucleotides read TGTGCCAGCACCAACCGGGACCAAAACAATGAGCAGTTCTTC. This translates into CASTNRDQNNEQFF.

The rearrangement joins TRBV10-3 to TRBJ2-7, with D perhaps TRBD1 or TRBD2 (5 bases each). The CDR3 runs to 17 residues. Trimming removed 0 bases at V and 7 bases at J, with 22 bases between. Germline assignment: CDR1 ENHRY and CDR2 SYGVKD. For the CDR3, the DNA is TGTGCCATCAGTGAGTCCGCCCGGGGCAGGACTCCTTTTGAGCAGTACTTC. Translation: CAISESARGRTPFEQYF.

Points on this clonotype: A read error may explain this, as a much larger clone is one base away. The chain carries TRBV5-1 and TRBJ2-4, with no clear D. From germline, CDR1 is SGHRS and CDR2 YFSETQ. This CDR3 contains 16 residues. This CDR3 is CASSLDQLTAKSIQYF. The CDR3 DNA reads as TGCGCCAGCAGCTTGGACCAGCTGACCGCCAAAAGCATTCAGTACTTC.

This clonotype was seen more than once but under ten times. The chain has TRBV20-1 and TRBJ2-1; D is undetermined. In germline, CDR1 is DFQATT, CDR2 SNEGSKA (reference sequence). CDR3 length equals 16 residues. Trimming took 2 bases from V and 0 from J, leaving 14 bases between them. The CDR3, as DNA: TGCAGTGCTAGACTAGTTGGGGAAAGCTCCTACAATGAGCAGTTCTTC. Amino acids: CSARLVGESSYNEQFF.

This clonotype was seen ten or more times. This chain uses TRBV6-1 with TRBJ1-1, with D possibly matching TRBD1 (6 bases). The CDR3 has 15 amino acids. Germline V lookup: CDR1 MNHNS, CDR2 SASEGT. V lost 6 bases, J lost 5 bases, and 19 bases lay in between. This CDR3 is CASSSGRGSSTEAFF. CDR3 DNA sequence: TGTGCCAGCAGCTCCGGGAGGGGGAGTAGTACTGAAGCTTTCTTT.

The rearrangement joins TRBV20-1 to TRBJ2-7; 16 nucleotides agree with TRBD2. From germline, CDR1 is DFQATT and CDR2 SNEGSKA (reference sequence). There are 15 residues in the CDR3. The junction had 7 bases not matched to a gene; V was cut back by 5 bases and J by 6 bases. The CDR3 spells CSASGLAGGPREQYF. In nucleotides, the CDR3 is TGCAGTGCTTCGGGACTAGCGGGAGGGCCTCGCGAGCAGTACTTC.

This clonotype has a count of ten or more. The V call is TRBV9, the J call TRBJ2-1; TRBD2 matches at 8 bases. Per germline, CDR1 SGDLS and CDR2 YYNGEE. The CDR3 has 15 amino acids. The ends lost 0 bases at V and 5 bases at J; junction bases unmatched: 4. The CDR3 bases are TGTGCCAGCAGCGTAGGAATTAGCGGGAACAATGAGCAGTTCTTC. Translating gives CASSVGISGNNEQFF.

This clonotype was observed many times. The V and J genes are TRBV11-3 and TRBJ2-3; TRBD1 aligns across 9 bases. CDR3 length: 15 amino acids. Germline values: CDR1 SGHNT, CDR2 YENEEA. V lost 5 bases and J lost 2; bases outside the gene matches: 5. The CDR3 reads CASSRGQGITDTQYF. The CDR3 nucleotides read TGTGCCAGCAGCCGTGGACAGGGGATCACAGATACGCAGTATTTT. The full variable domain, with the rest looked up from reference TRBV11-3 and TRBJ2-3, is EAGVVQSPRYKIIEKKQPVAFWCNPISGHNTLYWYLQNLGQGPELLIRYENEEAVDDSQLPKDRFSAERLKGVDSTLKIQPAELGDSAVYLCASSRGQGITDTQYFGPGTRLTVL.

Note on this clonotype: Its ends do not fully match the called genes, so a read error is possible. The chain recombines TRBV5-1 with TRBJ2-5, with TRBD2 matching over 11 bases. CDR1 is SGHRS, CDR2 YFSETQ, per germline. The CDR3 extends over 15 amino acids. The CDR3 here is CASSPGTSGHNEQSF. Written as DNA, the CDR3 is TGCGCCAGCAGCCCCGGGACTAGCGGACACAATGAGCAGTCCTTC.

This clonotype has more than one count but fewer than ten. The conserved closing phenylalanine or tryptophan is absent in this CDR3, likely reflecting a read error. The V call is TRBV11-3, the J call TRBJ2-2; D is possibly TRBD1 (6 bases). Germline CDR1 is SGHNT and CDR2 is YENEEA. The CDR3 extends over 15 amino acids. The V gene lost 1 base and the J gene lost 10 bases, with 16 bases spanning the gap. CDR3 sequence: CASSLARGLRLELFC. CDR3 in DNA: TGTGCCAGCAGCTTAGCCAGGGGCCTCCGTCTGGAGCTGTTTTGT.

This clonotype was found a few times. The rearrangement uses TRBV12-3 or TRBV12-4 and TRBJ2-7; 8 positions match TRBD2. The CDR3 extends over 14 amino acids. V lost 5 bases and J lost 0; bases outside the gene matches: 3. CDR3 residues: CASSMTSDSYEQYF. The CDR3 DNA reads as TGTGCCAGCAGTATGACTAGCGACTCCTACGAGCAGTACTTC.

The CDR3 sequence: CAIRLQGGEQFF. The CDR3 DNA follows: TGTGCCATCAGGCTACAGGGAGGTGAGCAGTTCTTC. V usage is TRBV10-3 and J usage is TRBJ2-1; D possibly uses TRBD1 or TRBD2 (6 bases each). CDR1 and CDR2 from the germline V gene are ENHRY and SYGVKD. V was pared by 6 bases and J by 9 bases, with 12 bases between. This CDR3 comprises 12 residues.

This clonotype was counted ten times or more. The chain is built from TRBV12-3 or TRBV12-4 and TRBJ2-1; TRBD2 might be the D (5 bases). Deletions cut 6 bases from V and 7 bases from J, with 19 bases between. The CDR3 loop spans 15 amino acids. CDR3 residues: CASSPSITRGNEQFF. The CDR3 bases are TGTGCCAGCAGCCCCAGTATAACCCGAGGGAATGAGCAGTTCTTC.